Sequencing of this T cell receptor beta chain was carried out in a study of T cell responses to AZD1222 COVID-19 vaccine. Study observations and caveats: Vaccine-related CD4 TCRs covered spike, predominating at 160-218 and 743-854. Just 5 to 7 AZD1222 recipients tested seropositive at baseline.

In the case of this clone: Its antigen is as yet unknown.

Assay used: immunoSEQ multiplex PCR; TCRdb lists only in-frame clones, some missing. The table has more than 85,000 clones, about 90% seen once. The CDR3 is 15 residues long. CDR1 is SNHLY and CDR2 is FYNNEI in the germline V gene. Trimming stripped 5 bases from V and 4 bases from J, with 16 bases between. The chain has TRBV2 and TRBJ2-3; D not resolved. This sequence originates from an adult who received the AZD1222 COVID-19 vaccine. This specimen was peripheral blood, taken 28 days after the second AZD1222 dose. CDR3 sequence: CASSRVAGLPDTQYF. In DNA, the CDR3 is TGTGCCAGCAGTCGAGTGGCAGGCCTTCCAGATACGCAGTATTTT.